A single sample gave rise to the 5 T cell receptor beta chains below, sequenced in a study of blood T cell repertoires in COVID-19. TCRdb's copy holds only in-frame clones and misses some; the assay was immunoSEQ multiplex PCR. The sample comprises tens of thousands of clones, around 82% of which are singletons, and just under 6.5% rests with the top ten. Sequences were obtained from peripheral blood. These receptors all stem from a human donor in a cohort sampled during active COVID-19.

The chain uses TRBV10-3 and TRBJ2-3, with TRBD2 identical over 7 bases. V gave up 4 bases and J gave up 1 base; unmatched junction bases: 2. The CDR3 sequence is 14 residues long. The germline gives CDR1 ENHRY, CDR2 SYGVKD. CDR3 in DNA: TGTGCCATCAGTGTGGGAGGGGGCACAGATACGCAGTATTTT. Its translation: CAISVGGGTDTQYF.

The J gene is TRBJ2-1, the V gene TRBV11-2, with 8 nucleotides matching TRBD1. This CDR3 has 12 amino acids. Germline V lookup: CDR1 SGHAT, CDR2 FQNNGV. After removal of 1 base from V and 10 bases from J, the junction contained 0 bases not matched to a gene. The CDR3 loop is CASSLGQGEQFF. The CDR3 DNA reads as TGTGCCAGCAGCTTAGGACAGGGGGAGCAGTTCTTC.

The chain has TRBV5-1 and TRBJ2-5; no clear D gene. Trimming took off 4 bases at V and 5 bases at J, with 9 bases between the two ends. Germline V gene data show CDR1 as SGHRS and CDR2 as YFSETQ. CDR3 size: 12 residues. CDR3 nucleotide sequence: TGCGCCAGCAGCAGCACGAGGGAGACCCAGTACTTC. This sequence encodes CASSSTRETQYF.

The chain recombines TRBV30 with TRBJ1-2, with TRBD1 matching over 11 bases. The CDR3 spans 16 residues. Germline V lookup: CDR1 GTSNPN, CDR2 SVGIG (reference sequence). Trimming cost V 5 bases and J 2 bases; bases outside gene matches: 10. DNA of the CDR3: TGTGCCTGGCGGACTTTCCGGGACAGGGGGAACTATGGCTACACCTTC. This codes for CAWRTFRDRGNYGYTF.

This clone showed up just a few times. The CDR3 spells CASSLRVRYNYGYTF. CDR3 bases: TGTGCCAGCAGCCTCCGGGTCCGATACAACTATGGCTACACCTTC. The gene calls are TRBV7-3 and TRBJ1-2; no clear D gene. Germline assignment: CDR1 SGHTA and CDR2 FQGTGA. This CDR3 spans 15 amino acids. V lost 5 bases and J 2 bases, leaving 15 bases between the germline ends.